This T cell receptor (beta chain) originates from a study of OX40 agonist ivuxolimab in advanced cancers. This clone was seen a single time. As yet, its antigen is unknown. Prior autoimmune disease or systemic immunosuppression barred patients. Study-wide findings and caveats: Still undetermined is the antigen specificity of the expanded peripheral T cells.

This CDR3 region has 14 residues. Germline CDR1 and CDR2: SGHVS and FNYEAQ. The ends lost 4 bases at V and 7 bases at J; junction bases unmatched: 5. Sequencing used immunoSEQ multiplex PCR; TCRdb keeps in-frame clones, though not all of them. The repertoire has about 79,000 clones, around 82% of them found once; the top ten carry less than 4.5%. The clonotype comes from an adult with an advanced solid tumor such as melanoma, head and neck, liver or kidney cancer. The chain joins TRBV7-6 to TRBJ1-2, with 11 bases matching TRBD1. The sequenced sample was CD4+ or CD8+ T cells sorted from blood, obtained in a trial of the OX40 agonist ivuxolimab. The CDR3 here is CASSSYGTGGGYTF. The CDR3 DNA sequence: TGTGCCAGCAGCTCCTACGGGACAGGGGGTGGCTACACCTTC.